Presented here are 8 T cell receptor beta chains from one specimen sequenced in a study of Graves' ophthalmopathy and Graves' hyperthyroidism. CDR3 regions of TCR beta were amplified from RNA transcripts. HTBI primers were employed in first-round RT-PCR, then a second-round multiplex PCR followed. TCRdb re-derived calls from the multiplex PCR reads in MiXCR, one entry per CDR3 protein. Of a few hundred thousand distinct CDR3 sequences listed, 35% to 45% are singletons. Sequenced sample: peripheral blood or thyroid tissue (not recorded which). These receptors came from an adult man with Graves' hyperthyroidism.

The chain has TRBV24-1 and TRBJ1-2; 9 bases are a match to TRBD1. The CDR3 covers 15 residues. The ends lost 1 base at V and 6 bases at J; junction bases unmatched: 5. The germline CDR1 and CDR2 sequences are KGHDR and SFDVKD. The CDR3, as DNA: TGTGCCACCAGTGATTTCACCGGGACAGGGAATGGCTACACCTTC. Amino acid sequence: CATSDFTGTGNGYTF.

This clonotype was detected many times. The chain recombines TRBV2 with TRBJ1-2, with D uncertain. This CDR3 has 13 amino acids. The germline gives CDR1 SNHLY, CDR2 FYNNEI. The V gene lost 3 bases and the J gene lost 4 bases, with 9 bases spanning the gap. The CDR3 spells CASSEVGGYGYTF. CDR3 DNA: TGTGCCAGCAGTGAGGTGGGTGGCTATGGCTACACCTTC. The full variable domain, with the rest looked up from reference TRBV2 and TRBJ1-2, is EPEVTQTPSHQVTQMGQEVILRCVPISNHLYFYWYRQILGQKVEFLVSFYNNEISEKSEIFDDQFSVERPDGSNFTLKIRSTKLEDSAMYFCASSEVGGYGYTFGSGTRLTVV.

This clonotype has a count of ten or more. The gene calls are TRBV5-6 and TRBJ2-7; TRBD1 agrees at 7 bases. V shed 4 bases, J shed 3 bases, and the junction held 7 bases outside the gene matches. Germline loops: CDR1 SGHDT, CDR2 YYEEEE. The CDR3 consists of 14 residues. The CDR3 loop reads CASSLRDRYYEQYF. CDR3 coding DNA: TGTGCCAGCAGCCTCCGGGACAGATACTACGAGCAGTACTTC.

The chain has TRBV11-2 and TRBJ2-7; TRBD1 might be the D (6 bases). The better agreement between TRBJ2-1 and the DNA end casts doubt on the J call. The CDR3 length is 13 residues. The germline CDR1 and CDR2 sequences are SGHAT and FQNNGV. For the CDR3, the DNA is TGTGCCAGCAGGACACAGGGAAGCAATGAGCAGTTCTTC. It is translated as CASRTQGSNEQFF.

This clonotype was detected only a few times. V usage is TRBV18 and J usage is TRBJ2-5; D gene ambiguous. This CDR3 has 13 amino acids. Between the trimmed V and J ends, which lost 1 base and 7 bases, there was a span of 10 bases. Germline CDR1 KGHSH, CDR2 LQKENI. The CDR3 region is CASSPRQEATQYF. The CDR3, as DNA: TGTGCCAGCTCACCACGGCAAGAAGCGACCCAGTACTTC.

Note on this clonotype: The junction and the germline gene differ at one end; a read error may be behind it. The chain uses TRBV20-1 and TRBJ1-2, with 8 nucleotides matching TRBD1. This CDR3 is built from 10 residues. Germline assignment: CDR1 DFQATT and CDR2 SNEGSKA (reference sequence). In DNA form, the CDR3 reads TGCAGTGCTCTTGACAGGGGTGAAGCTTTC. Translated: CSALDRGEAF.

This clonotype showed up many times. V is TRBV5-8 and J is TRBJ1-1; D ambiguous. Germline lookup yields CDR1 SGHTS and CDR2 YDEGEE. The CDR3 is 13 residues long. Between the trimmed V and J ends, which lost 0 bases and 2 bases, there was a span of 5 bases. The CDR3 here is CASSLATNTEAFF. CDR3 DNA: TGTGCCAGCAGCTTGGCCACTAACACTGAAGCTTTCTTT. Looking up the rest from reference TRBV5-8 and TRBJ1-1 gives the full variable domain: EAGVTQSPTHLIKTRGQQATLRCSPISGHTSVYWYQQALGLGLQFLLWYDEGEERNRGNFPPRFSGRQFPNYSSELNVNALELEDSALYLCASSLATNTEAFFGQGTRLTVV.

The rearrangement uses TRBV24-1 and TRBJ2-5; D is perhaps TRBD1 (6 bases). The ends were cut back, 1 base at V and 3 bases at J, with 8 bases in the middle. The CDR3 sequence is 14 residues long. The germline CDR1 and CDR2 sequences are KGHDR and SFDVKD. The CDR3 spells CATSDLAGEETQYF. In DNA, the CDR3 is TGTGCCACCAGTGATTTAGCAGGGGAAGAGACCCAGTACTTC.